This T cell receptor beta chain was found in a study of shared clonotypes between healthy human individuals. Comment on this clone: Other DNA sequences in this sample translate to the same CDR3.

The assay was immunoSEQ multiplex PCR, and TCRdb's table has in-frame clones only and misses some. The sample carries 2 million to 2.5 million clones, approximately 96% recorded once. Deletions cut 0 bases from V and 5 bases from J, with 1 base between. Germline V gives CDR1 MNHEY, CDR2 SVGAGI. CDR3 length: 12 residues. This sequence was found in a man aged 18 to 30 in good health. V usage is TRBV6-5 and J usage is TRBJ2-2; D gene unclear. The specimen was naive CD4+ T cells sorted from blood. Subset described: CD45RA+ positively selected. DNA of the CDR3: TGTGCCAGCAGTTACTCAACCGGGGAGCTGTTTTTT. Translated, it gives CASSYSTGELFF.